This TCR beta chain was profiled in a study of cytomegalovirus exposure and HLA in healthy donors. Study background: Clustering assigned about 79% of the roughly 400 genotyped donors to the Caucasian-associated ancestry cluster.

Use of 60 Vbeta and 13 Jbeta primers characterized the PCR. The table came from immunoSEQ multiplex PCR; TCRdb's copy has only in-frame clones and leaves some out. The repertoire includes more than 95,000 clones, 60% to 80% of them detected once, and roughly 3% sits in the top ten. Study-level points and caveats: An Asian-associated ancestry cluster reportedly showed fewer N-insertions than the roughly 670-donor mean in a later analysis. Earlier analysis looked at TCR beta V segments, and most were productive about 90% or about 30% of the time.

The donors (healthy individuals) were bone marrow donors. V lost 1 base and J lost 1; bases outside the gene matches: 7. Per germline, CDR1 ENHRY and CDR2 SYGVKD. The CDR3 contains 17 residues. Remarks on this clone: Its antigen is still unknown.

The sequenced material came from PBMCs. J is TRBJ2-7 and V is TRBV10-3; 10 nucleotides match TRBD1. This TCR was recovered from a man aged 30 to 45 in good health and CMV-seronegative. Here the CDR3 DNA reads TGTGCCATCAGTGAGTTAAAATCGGGACAGGGGTCCTACGAGCAGTACTTC. Amino acids: CAISELKSGQGSYEQYF.